The next 28 T cell receptor beta chains were all read from a single sample in a study of cytomegalovirus exposure and HLA in healthy donors. The PCR contained 60 Vbeta and 13 Jbeta primers. Sequenced by immunoSEQ multiplex PCR; TCRdb stores in-frame clones only, minus some. The sample shows 200,000 to 250,000 clones, over 70% of them seen only once. Sequenced: PBMCs. These receptors all stem from a woman aged 55 to 70 in good health and CMV-seropositive.

This chain links TRBV27 with TRBJ1-1; 9 bases fit TRBD1. With V trimmed by 6 bases and J by 3 bases, 5 bases remained unmatched. Germline-derived CDR1 and CDR2 are MNHEY and SMNVEV (reference sequence). This CDR3 is built from 14 residues. CDR3: CASSGGQGYTEAFF. CDR3 nucleotides: TGTGCCAGCAGCGGCGGACAGGGGTACACTGAAGCTTTCTTT.

V and J are TRBV14 and TRBJ2-5; the D gene is possibly TRBD2 (6 bases). Germline values: CDR1 SGHDN, CDR2 FVKESK. Trimming stripped 3 bases from V and 4 bases from J, with 15 bases between. The CDR3 covers 15 residues. CDR3 in amino acids: CASSHALVGGETQYF. The CDR3 DNA reads TGTGCCAGCAGCCACGCTCTCGTGGGGGGAGAGACCCAGTACTTC.

The chain uses TRBV4-1 and TRBJ1-1; TRBD1 matches 8 bases. V lost 6 bases and J lost 5; bases outside the gene matches: 8. Germline-derived CDR1 and CDR2 are MGHRA and YSYEKL. CDR3 length: 14 residues. Here the CDR3 reads CASSLGQGRTEAFF. The CDR3 bases are TGCGCCAGCAGTCTCGGACAGGGAAGGACTGAAGCTTTCTTT.

This clone was picked up a small number of times. The V gene is TRBV5-4, the J gene TRBJ1-2; possible D gene TRBD1, 6 bases. In germline, CDR1 is SGHNT, CDR2 YYREEE (reference sequence). The germline V and J ends were trimmed by 4 bases and 5 bases, with 15 bases remaining between them. This CDR3 is 14 amino acids long. As DNA, the CDR3 is TGTGCCAGCAGCCATAGGACAGCCTTATATGGCTACACCTTC. Protein product: CASSHRTALYGYTF.

The chain recombines TRBV28 with TRBJ2-7, with D possibly TRBD1 on 6 matching bases. The germline gives CDR1 MDHEN, CDR2 SYDVKM. This CDR3 spans 14 amino acids. The V and J ends lost 2 bases and 4 bases respectively, with 12 bases between them. CDR3 DNA: TGTGCCAGCAGTTTAATCCAGCAGGGGTACGAGCAGTACTTC. The encoded protein is CASSLIQQGYEQYF.

V usage is TRBV30 and J usage is TRBJ1-3, with D maybe TRBD1 (6 bases). Trimming stripped 7 bases from V and 3 bases from J, with 16 bases between. Germline V gene data show CDR1 as GTSNPN and CDR2 as SVGIG (reference sequence). This CDR3 contains 14 residues. CDR3 bases: TGTGCCTACACACAGGGATTCGATGGAAACACCATATATTTT. This gives the protein CAYTQGFDGNTIYF.

The chain links TRBV5-1 to TRBJ2-1; D is unresolved. Germline V gives CDR1 SGHRS, CDR2 YFSETQ. The CDR3 contains 16 residues. V lost 4 bases, J lost 6 bases, and 20 bases lay in between. CDR3 sequence reads: CASSPSSGSLGNEQFF. Here the CDR3 DNA reads TGCGCCAGCAGCCCCAGTTCAGGAAGTTTGGGCAATGAGCAGTTCTTC. Together with reference TRBV5-1 and TRBJ2-1, the CDR3 gives the full variable domain: KAGVTQTPRYLIKTRGQQVTLSCSPISGHRSVSWYQQTPGQGLQFLFEYFSETQRNKGNFPGRFSGRQFSNSRSEMNVSTLELGDSALYLCASSPSSGSLGNEQFFGPGTRLTVL.

The V call is TRBV10-2, the J call TRBJ1-2; 9 bases match TRBD1. CDR3 length: 14 residues. Germline loops: CDR1 WSHSY, CDR2 SAAADI. The V segment lost 9 bases and the J segment 4 bases; nucleotides outside the gene matches: 9. The CDR3 reads CASNGGQGSYGYTF. The CDR3 DNA follows: TGCGCCAGTAACGGGGGACAGGGATCCTATGGCTACACCTTC.

J is TRBJ2-1 and V is TRBV7-9, with D unresolved. The V gene's germline CDR1 is SEHNR and CDR2 FQNEAQ (reference sequence). V was trimmed by 5 bases and J by 4 bases, leaving 6 bases between them. The CDR3 has 12 amino acids. CDR3 sequence: CASSTQYNEQFF. The CDR3 nucleotides are TGTGCCAGCAGCACCCAGTACAATGAGCAGTTCTTC.

V usage is TRBV5-1 and J usage is TRBJ1-6; 8 bases align to TRBD1. The V gene's germline CDR1 is SGHRS and CDR2 YFSETQ. This CDR3 has 16 amino acids. The V segment lost 1 base and the J segment 8 bases; nucleotides outside the gene matches: 8. The CDR3 region is CASSLKSGTGYSPLHF. For the CDR3, the DNA is TGCGCCAGCAGCTTGAAGTCGGGGACAGGTTATTCACCCCTCCACTTT. The whole variable domain, filled in from reference TRBV5-1 and TRBJ1-6, reads KAGVTQTPRYLIKTRGQQVTLSCSPISGHRSVSWYQQTPGQGLQFLFEYFSETQRNKGNFPGRFSGRQFSNSRSEMNVSTLELGDSALYLCASSLKSGTGYSPLHFGNGTRLTVT.

The chain recombines TRBV5-1 with TRBJ2-1, with 9 bases fitting TRBD2. V lost 0 bases, J lost 4 bases, and 5 bases stayed unmatched. The CDR3 runs to 16 residues. The germline V gene has CDR1 SGHRS and CDR2 YFSETQ. The DNA for the CDR3 is TGCGCCAGCAGCTTGGAGGCGGGAGGGTCATACAATGAGCAGTTCTTC. It specifies CASSLEAGGSYNEQFF.

This clone came up once. The rearrangement joins TRBV27 to TRBJ2-1; 9 bases are shared with TRBD1. Germline V gives CDR1 MNHEY, CDR2 SMNVEV (reference sequence). J was trimmed by 8 bases and V by 7 bases; bases with no gene match: 6. The CDR3 spans 13 residues. The CDR3 DNA is TGTGCCAGCACTCGACAGGGGGACGATGAGCAGTTCTTC. Translation: CASTRQGDDEQFF.

V and J are TRBV18 and TRBJ2-1; TRBD2 agrees at 7 bases. The V gene's germline CDR1 is KGHSH and CDR2 LQKENI. Trimming took 3 bases from V and 8 from J; bases not matched to a gene: 13. CDR3 length equals 16 residues. CDR3 bases: TGTGCCAGCTCACCCCTATCTAGCGGAAACGGACATGAGCAGTTCTTC. It translates to CASSPLSSGNGHEQFF.

The chain joins TRBV2 to TRBJ2-5, with D perhaps matching TRBD2 (5 bases). The germline V gene encodes CDR1 SNHLY and CDR2 FYNNEI. The CDR3 contains 12 residues. V was clipped by 6 bases and J by 4 bases, with 9 bases between them. The CDR3, as DNA: TGTGCCAGCAGCCTAGGGAGAGAGACCCAGTACTTC. Its translation is CASSLGRETQYF. The whole variable domain, remainder taken from reference TRBV2 and TRBJ2-5, is EPEVTQTPSHQVTQMGQEVILRCVPISNHLYFYWYRQILGQKVEFLVSFYNNEISEKSEIFDDQFSVERPDGSNFTLKIRSTKLEDSAMYFCASSLGRETQYFGPGTRLLVL.

The chain couples TRBV6-5 to TRBJ2-3; 8 bases agree with TRBD1. Germline CDR1 reads MNHEY; CDR2 reads SVGAGI. The J segment lost 3 bases and the V segment lost 3 bases, leaving 5 bases of the junction unmatched. The CDR3 contains 15 residues. CDR3: CASSYRTGRTDTQYF. DNA of the CDR3: TGTGCCAGCAGTTATAGGACAGGGAGGACAGATACGCAGTATTTT.

This chain uses TRBV9 with TRBJ2-7; 7 nucleotides agree with TRBD1. CDR3 length: 15 amino acids. Trimming took 0 bases from V and 0 from J; bases not matched to a gene: 3. Germline CDR1 and CDR2: SGDLS and YYNGEE. CDR3 in DNA: TGTGCCAGCAGCGTAGGGGACAGAAGCTCCTACGAGCAGTACTTC. Translating it yields CASSVGDRSSYEQYF.

The V gene is TRBV28, the J gene TRBJ2-7; 8 nucleotides line up with TRBD1. J was trimmed by 5 bases and V by 6 bases; bases with no gene match: 12. Germline V gene data show CDR1 as MDHEN and CDR2 as SYDVKM. This CDR3 comprises 15 residues. In DNA, the CDR3 is TGTGCCAGCAGCCCGACAGGGGTGGCGGATAACGAGCAGTACTTC. Protein: CASSPTGVADNEQYF.

The chain joins TRBV5-4 to TRBJ2-1, with 8 positions matching TRBD2. The CDR3 extends over 16 amino acids. Trimming at V came to 2 bases and at J to 2 bases, leaving 6 bases not matched to a gene. The V gene's germline CDR1 is SGHNT and CDR2 YYREEE (reference sequence). CDR3 sequence reads: CASSFTSGNTYNEQFF. The CDR3, as DNA: TGTGCCAGCAGCTTCACTAGCGGCAACACCTACAATGAGCAGTTCTTC. Full variable domain (remainder filled in from reference TRBV5-4 and TRBJ2-1): ETGVTQSPTHLIKTRGQQVTLRCSSQSGHNTVSWYQQALGQGPQFIFQYYREEENGRGNFPPRFSGLQFPNYSSELNVNALELDDSALYLCASSFTSGNTYNEQFFGPGTRLTVL.

The rearrangement links TRBV28 to TRBJ1-1; 9 bases match TRBD1. The V segment lost 8 bases and the J segment 4 bases; nucleotides outside the gene matches: 8. Germline V gene sequence: CDR1 MDHEN, CDR2 SYDVKM. The CDR3 is 14 amino acids. The CDR3 bases are TGTGCCAGCGGCCCCGGGACAGGGCCCACTGAAGCTTTCTTT. Protein product: CASGPGTGPTEAFF.

The table lists this clone with a count of one. J is TRBJ2-5 and V is TRBV5-1; D may be TRBD1 (5 bases). The V end was cut by 0 bases, the J end by 2 bases, with 11 bases between. CDR3 size: 15 residues. Germline V gene sequence: CDR1 SGHRS, CDR2 YFSETQ. The CDR3 protein is CASSLGTPRQETQYF. The DNA of the CDR3 is TGCGCCAGCAGCTTGGGGACACCCCGACAAGAGACCCAGTACTTC.

This chain uses TRBV29-1 with TRBJ2-2; 8 nucleotides align to TRBD2. The CDR3 extends over 13 amino acids. Germline values: CDR1 SQVTM, CDR2 ANQGSEA. The J segment lost 4 bases and the V segment lost 4 bases, leaving 2 bases of the junction unmatched. CDR3 loop: CSVAGGTTGELFF. CDR3 DNA sequence: TGCAGCGTTGCGGGGGGGACCACCGGGGAGCTGTTTTTT.

This chain links TRBV6-5 with TRBJ1-1; 10 bases are shared with TRBD1. The CDR3 spans 14 residues. The junction had 5 bases not matched to a gene; V was cut back by 7 bases and J by 3 bases. Germline V gives CDR1 MNHEY, CDR2 SVGAGI. The CDR3 sequence: CASTDRGRYTEAFF. The CDR3 DNA sequence: TGTGCCAGCACTGACAGGGGGCGATACACTGAAGCTTTCTTT.

The chain employs TRBV4-3 and TRBJ1-4, with 12 bases identical to TRBD1. With V trimmed by 0 bases and J by 8 bases, 7 bases remained unmatched. The CDR3 is 17 residues long. Germline-derived CDR1 and CDR2 are LGHNA and YSLEER. Here the CDR3 reads CASSQEGGTGGWEKLFF. In DNA, the CDR3 is TGCGCCAGCAGCCAAGAAGGGGGGACAGGGGGCTGGGAAAAACTGTTTTTT.

In its sample, this clone was seen once. V usage is TRBV7-6 and J usage is TRBJ2-2; D not certain. The germline V and J ends were trimmed by 1 base and 1 base, with 7 bases remaining between them. Germline loops: CDR1 SGHVS, CDR2 FNYEAQ. The CDR3 totals 15 residues. The chain's CDR3 is CASSLGQWNTGELFF. The CDR3 DNA sequence: TGTGCCAGCAGCTTAGGGCAGTGGAACACCGGGGAGCTGTTTTTT.

The count of this clone is one. V and J are TRBV21-1 and TRBJ2-2; TRBD2, the table's D call, lacks a check against the DNA. TRBV21-1 is flagged as a pseudogene. The CDR3 is 15 amino acids. CDR3 protein: CASSKAKAVSRGAVF. CDR3 sequence (DNA): TGTGCCAGCAGCAAAGCCAAGGCTGTGTCCCGGGGAGCTGTTTTT.

The chain links TRBV5-1 to TRBJ2-1; TRBD1 might be the D (5 bases). Deletions cut 5 bases from V and 5 bases from J, with 14 bases between. Looked up from germline, CDR1 is SGHRS and CDR2 is YFSETQ. The length of the CDR3 is 14 residues. In nucleotides, the CDR3 is TGCGCCAGCAGTCGGCAGGGCGGAAACAATGAGCAGTTCTTC. This sequence encodes CASSRQGGNNEQFF.

The chain carries TRBV6-5 and TRBJ2-5; 7 bases match TRBD2. CDR3 length equals 16 residues. With V trimmed by 0 bases and J by 4 bases, 8 bases remained unmatched. Germline values: CDR1 MNHEY, CDR2 SVGAGI. CDR3 sequence reads: CASSYSSGLGGETQYF. The CDR3 coding sequence is TGTGCCAGCAGTTACTCTAGCGGGCTTGGAGGAGAGACCCAGTACTTC.

V is TRBV5-4 and J is TRBJ2-3, with a possible D match to TRBD1 (5 bases). The CDR3 extends over 12 amino acids. CDR1 and CDR2 (germline): SGHNT, YYREEE (reference sequence). Deletions cut 5 bases from V and 8 bases from J, with 12 bases between. CDR3 in amino acids: CASRTDLTTQYF. CDR3 nucleotide sequence: TGTGCCAGCAGGACAGATCTTACTACGCAGTATTTT.